This TCR beta chain comes out of a study of T cells in Graves' hyperthyroidism and ophthalmopathy. Study-level results: Ophthalmopathy was identified by the model a median roughly 6.5 months ahead of onset.

The investigators amplified TCR beta CDR3 regions from RNA transcripts. The HTBI set primed first-round TCR CDR3 RT-PCR. TCRdb itself ran the multiplex PCR reads through MiXCR, one entry per CDR3 protein. The sample records hundreds of thousands of distinct CDR3 sequences, about 15% being singletons. CDR3 length equals 19 residues. The V gene's germline CDR1 is MDHEN and CDR2 SYDVKM. Losses at the gene ends were 5 bases for V and 5 bases for J; bases not matched to a gene: 16. This clonotype was seen at least ten times. Its antigen is as yet unknown. No ophthalmopathy progression within 18 months constituted stable Graves' hyperthyroidism. Hyperthyroidism in the patients, aged 18 to 65, was newly diagnosed and under 2 months in duration. Clinical symptoms, serum thyroxine and TRAb, thyroid ultrasound and orbital computed tomography were used for the diagnoses.

This sequence joins TRBV28 and TRBJ2-5, with 14 bases identical to TRBD2. Input material: blood. This clonotype originated in a woman younger than 35 with Graves' hyperthyroidism. Here the CDR3 DNA reads TGTGCCAGCAGTCTCCGACTAGCGGGAGGGAGAACCCGGGTGGAGACCCAGTACTTC. Encoded protein: CASSLRLAGGRTRVETQYF.